The present entry profiles one T cell receptor (beta chain) with its context. The antigen remains unidentified. CDR1 and CDR2 (germline): SGHAT, FQNNGV. Trimming removed 5 bases from V and 4 bases from J, with 9 bases in between. This CDR3 region has 13 residues. These data come from a study of cytomegalovirus exposure and HLA in healthy donors. PCR was performed using 60 Vbeta and 13 Jbeta primers. Sequencing used immunoSEQ multiplex PCR; TCRdb keeps in-frame clones, though not all of them. The repertoire holds around 67,000 clones, with roughly nine tenths as singletons. Study-level findings and limits: In a later analysis, V- and J-gene trimming of beta chains associated with a DCLRE1C missense variant, replicated independently.

Sequences were obtained from PBMCs. This TCR derives from a woman between 25 and 40 years old in good health and CMV-seropositive. V usage is TRBV11-2 and J usage is TRBJ2-1; no reliable D call. CDR3 DNA: TGTGCCAGCAGCCCCACTGGTTACAATGAGCAGTTCTTC. This codes for CASSPTGYNEQFF.